This T cell receptor (beta chain) originates from a study of T cells in Graves' hyperthyroidism and ophthalmopathy. Study-wide findings and caveats: The majority of expanded thyroid clonotypes above 0.001 also appeared in blood.

Amplification yielded TCR beta CDR3 regions, with RNA transcripts as the source. The TCR CDR3 first-round RT-PCR relied on the HTBI primer set. MiXCR, applied by TCRdb to the multiplex PCR reads, yields one record per CDR3 protein. The data hold 500,000 to 800,000 distinct CDR3 sequences, with about 15% observed a single time. This clonotype was observed many times. Its antigen is as yet unknown. CDR1 SGHRS and CDR2 YFSETQ come from the germline V gene. The CDR3 is 15 residues long. Trimming removed 0 bases at V and 4 bases at J, with 13 bases between. For ophthalmopathy patients, the Clinical Activity Score was at least 3 and the NOSPECS grade at least 4; duration was under 3 months.

The V call is TRBV5-1, the J call TRBJ1-1; D is unresolved. Sequencing was done on a sample of blood. The TCR originated in a woman aged 45-59 years with Graves' ophthalmopathy. DNA of the CDR3: TGCGCCAGCAGCTTGGAGGTTACTGCGGGCACTGAAGCTTTCTTT. It specifies CASSLEVTAGTEAFF.